A selection of T cell receptor beta chains follows, all from one sample in a study of shared clonotypes between healthy human individuals. Clones were read by immunoSEQ multiplex PCR, and TCRdb kept only the in-frame ones, dropping some. This table holds 1,400,000 or so clones, roughly 98.5% found once. Sequencing was done on a sample of naive CD4+ T cells sorted from blood. These receptors came from a man younger than 45 in good health. Each CDR3 is given with its conserved first and last residue. D genes are given only for firm matches. Where a row states a size, it is once, few, many or the class of an expanded clone; other rows omit it.

d_gene: TRBD1; len: 14; abundance: -; v_gene: TRBV2; j_gene: TRBJ1-3; CDR3nt: TGTGCCAGCAGTACAGGGGAGGGTAGAAACACCATATATTTT; CDR3aa: CASSTGEGRNTIYF
d_gene: -; len: 15; abundance: -; v_gene: TRBV6-5; j_gene: TRBJ1-3; CDR3nt: TGTGCCAGCAGTTACTCTGAGGCAGGAGGAAACACCATATATTTT; CDR3aa: CASSYSEAGGNTIYF
d_gene: -; len: 16; abundance: -; v_gene: TRBV18; j_gene: TRBJ2-7; CDR3nt: TGTGCCAGCTCACCTTTTCGGGCTCTCAGCTCCTACGAGCAGTACTTC; CDR3aa: CASSPFRALSSYEQYF
d_gene: -; len: 16; abundance: -; v_gene: TRBV2; j_gene: TRBJ1-5; CDR3nt: TGTGCCAGCAGCGGAATATTCGGGATCCCAAGTCAGCCCCAGCATTTT; CDR3aa: CASSGIFGIPSQPQHF
d_gene: TRBD2; len: 15; abundance: -; v_gene: TRBV5-1; j_gene: TRBJ2-7; CDR3nt: TGCGCCAGCAGCTTGGGGGCTAGCGGGAGCGGCGAGCAGTACTTC; CDR3aa: CASSLGASGSGEQYF
d_gene: TRBD1; len: 14; abundance: -; v_gene: TRBV15; j_gene: TRBJ2-7; CDR3nt: TGTGCCACCAGCAGGACAGGGGCCCGATACGAGCAGTACTTC; CDR3aa: CATSRTGARYEQYF
d_gene: -; len: 15; abundance: -; v_gene: TRBV6-1; j_gene: TRBJ1-5; CDR3nt: TGTGCCAGCAGCGTATTTCAGGGAAACAATCAGCCCCAGCATTTT; CDR3aa: CASSVFQGNNQPQHF
d_gene: TRBD2; len: 22; abundance: -; v_gene: TRBV9; j_gene: TRBJ2-1; CDR3nt: TGTGCCAGCAGCCAACCCGATCTAGGACAGAGGACTAGCGGGAGTGTCTACAATGAGCAGTTCTTC; CDR3aa: CASSQPDLGQRTSGSVYNEQFF
d_gene: -; len: 14; abundance: -; v_gene: TRBV2; j_gene: TRBJ2-7; CDR3nt: TGTGCCAGCAGTGAAGTTGGATACTCCTACGAGCAGTACTTC; CDR3aa: CASSEVGYSYEQYF
d_gene: TRBD2; len: 14; abundance: once; v_gene: TRBV7-9; j_gene: TRBJ2-3; CDR3nt: TGTGCCAGCAGATCCCGGGGGGGAGGAGATACGCAGTATTTT; CDR3aa: CASRSRGGGDTQYF
d_gene: -; len: 13; abundance: -; v_gene: TRBV7-7; j_gene: TRBJ2-1; CDR3nt: TGTGCTAGCAGCTTAAACGTTAGGAATGAGCAGTTCTTC; CDR3aa: CASSLNVRNEQFF
d_gene: -; len: 16; abundance: -; v_gene: TRBV5-1; j_gene: TRBJ2-7; CDR3nt: TGCGCCAGCAGCTTGGTCGAGACAGGCGAAACCTACGAGCAGTACTTC; CDR3aa: CASSLVETGETYEQYF
d_gene: TRBD2; len: 17; abundance: -; v_gene: TRBV27; j_gene: TRBJ2-2; CDR3nt: TGTGCCAGCAGTATACGTTTAGGACTAGGTAACACCGGGGAGCTGTTTTTT; CDR3aa: CASSIRLGLGNTGELFF
d_gene: TRBD2; len: 18; abundance: -; v_gene: TRBV4-3; j_gene: TRBJ2-6; CDR3nt: TGCGCCAGCAGCCTTGAAGCGGGAGGTCTCTCTGGGGCCAACGTCCTGACTTTC; CDR3aa: CASSLEAGGLSGANVLTF
d_gene: -; len: 17; abundance: -; v_gene: TRBV7-9; j_gene: TRBJ1-4; CDR3nt: TGTGCCAGCAGCCGGAGCCGTCGAGATACAACTAATGAAAAACTGTTTTTT; CDR3aa: CASSRSRRDTTNEKLFF
d_gene: -; len: 14; abundance: -; v_gene: TRBV11-2; j_gene: TRBJ1-1; CDR3nt: TGTGCCAGCAGCACCGGACGGGCGAACACTGAAGCTTTCTTT; CDR3aa: CASSTGRANTEAFF
d_gene: TRBD1; len: 15; abundance: -; v_gene: TRBV9; j_gene: TRBJ1-3; CDR3nt: TGTGCCAGCAGCGTAGGAGGACAGGGCAAAAACACCATATATTTT; CDR3aa: CASSVGGQGKNTIYF
d_gene: -; len: 14; abundance: once; v_gene: TRBV5-1; j_gene: TRBJ2-5; CDR3nt: TGCGCCAGCAGATCGGGCTCAGGTCAAGAGACCCAGTACTTC; CDR3aa: CASRSGSGQETQYF
d_gene: -; len: 12; abundance: once; v_gene: TRBV10-2; j_gene: TRBJ2-7; CDR3nt: TGCGCCAGCAGTGAGGCAGCCTACGAGCAGTACTTC; CDR3aa: CASSEAAYEQYF
d_gene: -; len: 15; abundance: -; v_gene: TRBV30; j_gene: TRBJ2-6; CDR3nt: TGTGCCTGGAGTGTAATAGGTGCTGGGGCCAACGTCCTGACTTTC; CDR3aa: CAWSVIGAGANVLTF
d_gene: -; len: 14; abundance: -; v_gene: TRBV19; j_gene: TRBJ2-5; CDR3nt: TGTGCCAGTAGTCCAGGACTGTTCCAAGAGACCCAGTACTTC; CDR3aa: CASSPGLFQETQYF
d_gene: -; len: 15; abundance: -; v_gene: TRBV12-5; j_gene: TRBJ2-2; CDR3nt: TGTGCTAGTGGTTTGGTAATTGCGGCGACCGGGGAGCTGTTTTTT; CDR3aa: CASGLVIAATGELFF